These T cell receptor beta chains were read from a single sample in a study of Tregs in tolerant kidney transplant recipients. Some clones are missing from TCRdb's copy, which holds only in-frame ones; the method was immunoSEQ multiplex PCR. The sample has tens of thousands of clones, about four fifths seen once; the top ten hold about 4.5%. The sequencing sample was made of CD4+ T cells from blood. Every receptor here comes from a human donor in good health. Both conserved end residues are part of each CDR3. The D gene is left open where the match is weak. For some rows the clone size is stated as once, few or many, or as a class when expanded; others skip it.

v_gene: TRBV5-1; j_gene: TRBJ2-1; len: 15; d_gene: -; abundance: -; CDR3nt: TGCGCCAGCAGCGAGGACGGCTTGACTATTATGGAGCAGTTCTTC; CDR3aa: CASSEDGLTIMEQFF
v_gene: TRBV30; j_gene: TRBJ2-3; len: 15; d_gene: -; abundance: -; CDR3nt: TGTGCCTGGAGTGTACGGAGGGCGAGCACAGATACGCAGTATTTT; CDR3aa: CAWSVRRASTDTQYF
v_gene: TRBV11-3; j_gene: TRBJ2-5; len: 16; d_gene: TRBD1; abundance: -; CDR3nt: TGTGCCAGCAGCTACCGGTCAGGGGGAAGGGAAGAGACCCAGTACTTC; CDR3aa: CASSYRSGGREETQYF
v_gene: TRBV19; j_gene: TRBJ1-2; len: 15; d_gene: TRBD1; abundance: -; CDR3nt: TGTGCCAGTAGTATAGCCGGGACAGGGATCTATGGCTACACCTTC; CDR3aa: CASSIAGTGIYGYTF
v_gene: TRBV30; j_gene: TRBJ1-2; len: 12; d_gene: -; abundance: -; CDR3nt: TGTGCCTGGAGTGTACGGGTCTATGGCTACACCTTC; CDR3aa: CAWSVRVYGYTF
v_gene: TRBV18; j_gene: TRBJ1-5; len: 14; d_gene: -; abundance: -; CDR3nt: TGTGCCAGCTCACCATCGGCAGATAATCAGCCCCAGCATTTT; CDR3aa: CASSPSADNQPQHF
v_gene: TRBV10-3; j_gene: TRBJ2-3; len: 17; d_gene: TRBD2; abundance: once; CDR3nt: TGTGCCATCAGTGAAGGGACTAGCGGGACGTTTCCCATAACGCAGTATTTT; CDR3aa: CAISEGTSGTFPITQYF
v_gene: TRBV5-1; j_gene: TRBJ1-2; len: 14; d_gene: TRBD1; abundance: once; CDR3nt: TGCGCCAGCAGCTTGGGGGACAGGGGCTATGGCTACACCTTC; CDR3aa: CASSLGDRGYGYTF
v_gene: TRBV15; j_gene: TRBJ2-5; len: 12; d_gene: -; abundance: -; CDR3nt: TGTGCCACCAGCCCCTCGGTTGAGACCCAGTACTTC; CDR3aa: CATSPSVETQYF
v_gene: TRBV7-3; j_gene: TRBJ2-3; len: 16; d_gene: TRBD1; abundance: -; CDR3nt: TGTGCCAGCAGCGTATCTCCGGGACAGGGTCCAGATACGCAGTATTTT; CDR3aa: CASSVSPGQGPDTQYF
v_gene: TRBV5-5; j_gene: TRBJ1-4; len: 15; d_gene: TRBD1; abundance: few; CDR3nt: TGTGCCAGCAGCTCGGGACAGGGATATAGTGAAAAACTGTTTTTT; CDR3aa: CASSSGQGYSEKLFF
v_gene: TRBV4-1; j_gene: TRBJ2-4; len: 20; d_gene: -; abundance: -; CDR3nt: TGCGCCAGCAGCCAGGAAGGGAGATTTCCGGGGAGGACGGCCAAAAACATTCAGTACTTC; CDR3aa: CASSQEGRFPGRTAKNIQYF
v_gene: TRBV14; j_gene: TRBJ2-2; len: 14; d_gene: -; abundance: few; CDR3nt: TGTGCCAGCAGCCAAGGGTACGGCACCGGGGAGCTGTTTTTT; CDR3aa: CASSQGYGTGELFF